Each of the 28 T cell receptor beta chains below was sequenced from the same sample in a study of T-cell memory formation after mild COVID-19 (TCRdb year 2021). The library was obtained by 5' RACE. Sequencing instrument: Illumina NovaSeq 6000. In-frame beta chains were kept once TCRdb had trimmed the public reads at Q25 with fastp and called clones with MiXCR. Rows matching on CDR3 protein sequence are summarized as one entry with the most common DNA and genes. In all, the sample holds a few hundred thousand distinct CDR3 sequences, and 15% to 20% of those were seen once. The ten largest make up roughly 21% of the sample. Sequenced input: PBMCs or a T cell subset sorted from them (not recorded which). Receptors were obtained from a man between 18 and 29 years old who had mild COVID-19 (a few samples of this study predate the infection). The sample titles of this study are shuffled in the database, so cell type and time point are left out; the donor was told from shared clones.

The chain links TRBV4-2 to TRBJ1-4; a possible D gene is TRBD1 (5 bases). V dropped 1 base and J dropped 7 bases, with 10 bases sitting between them. Per the germline V gene, CDR1 is LGHNA and CDR2 is YNFKEQ. The CDR3 contains 14 residues. CDR3 residues: CASSQGNRGEKLFF. The CDR3, as DNA: TGTGCCAGCAGCCAAGGGAATAGGGGTGAAAAACTGTTTTTT.

The chain uses TRBV14 and TRBJ2-7; possibly TRBD1 or TRBD2 for D (5 bases each). Germline values: CDR1 SGHDN, CDR2 FVKESK. V was shortened by 3 bases and J by 7 bases, with 19 bases between the two germline ends. The CDR3 has 15 residues. CDR3 loop: CASSQVFGAPGEQYF. CDR3 nucleotides: TGTGCCAGCAGCCAGGTATTCGGGGCCCCGGGGGAGCAGTACTTC. The full variable domain, rest sourced from reference TRBV14 and TRBJ2-7, is EAGVTQFPSHSVIEKGQTVTLRCDPISGHDNLYWYRRVMGKEIKFLLHFVKESKQDESGMPNNRFLAERTGGTYSTLKVQPAELEDSGVYFCASSQVFGAPGEQYFGPGTRLTVT.

This clonotype was seen more than once but under ten times. The CDR3, as DNA: TGCGCCAGCAGCTTAGGAGCCCGGGGAGAAGAGCAGTACTTC. It codes for CASSLGARGEEQYF. V is TRBV5-1 and J is TRBJ2-7, with D possibly being TRBD2 (5 bases). V was clipped by 2 bases and J by 7 bases, with 16 bases between them. There are 14 residues in the CDR3. CDR1 is SGHRS and CDR2 is YFSETQ in the germline V gene.

This clonotype was counted between two and nine times. At one of its ends the junction is not consistent with the germline gene, which may arise from a read error. The CDR3 reads CASSLAGNTEQFF. In DNA form, the CDR3 reads TGTGCCAGCAGCCTAGCGGGTAACACTGAGCAGTTCTTC. This chain joins TRBV7-7 and TRBJ2-1, with TRBD2 matching 8 bases. The V gene's germline CDR1 is SSHAT and CDR2 FNYEAQ (reference sequence). The CDR3 covers 13 residues.

This chain links TRBV7-2 with TRBJ2-2; D is perhaps TRBD2 (6 bases). CDR1 and CDR2 from the germline V gene are SGHTA and FQGNSA. The CDR3 spans 17 residues. The V end lost 2 bases, the J end lost 1 base, and 14 bases lay between the germline ends. CDR3 loop: CASSLRDGGKNTGELFF. DNA for the CDR3: TGTGCCAGCAGCTTAAGGGATGGAGGGAAGAACACCGGGGAGCTGTTTTTT. Variable domain in full (rest from reference TRBV7-2 and TRBJ2-2): GAGVSQSPSNKVTEKGKDVELRCDPISGHTALYWYRQSLGQGLEFLIYFQGNSAPDKSGLPSDRFSAERTGGSVSTLTIQRTQQEDSAVYLCASSLRDGGKNTGELFFGEGSRLTVL.

This clonotype showed up just a few times. The J gene is TRBJ2-5, the V gene TRBV5-1, with 13 bases lining up with TRBD2. CDR3 length: 17 residues. The V segment lost 3 bases and the J segment 2 bases; nucleotides outside the gene matches: 7. From germline, CDR1 is SGHRS and CDR2 YFSETQ. Written as DNA, the CDR3 is TGCGCCAGCAGCTACGGACTAGCGGGGGTAACTCAAGAGACCCAGTACTTC. Translated, it gives CASSYGLAGVTQETQYF.

The chain is built from TRBV12-3 or TRBV12-4 and TRBJ2-5; the D is unclear. The CDR3 extends over 14 amino acids. The ends were cut back, 5 bases at V and 0 bases at J, with 10 bases in the middle. The CDR3 reads CASSRTENQETQYF. Here the CDR3 DNA reads TGTGCCAGCAGTCGCACAGAGAACCAAGAGACCCAGTACTTC.

Only a few counts were recorded for this clonotype. The V and J genes are TRBV9 and TRBJ2-3; D not resolved. Trimming stripped 0 bases from V and 2 bases from J, with 10 bases between. The germline V gene encodes CDR1 SGDLS and CDR2 YYNGEE. This CDR3 is built from 15 residues. CDR3 sequence: CASSVGGGYTDTQYF. The CDR3 nucleotides are TGTGCCAGCAGCGTAGGGGGTGGTTACACAGATACGCAGTATTTT.

This rearrangement joins TRBV2 to TRBJ1-5, with D perhaps matching TRBD1 (5 bases). The germline V gene encodes CDR1 SNHLY and CDR2 FYNNEI. This CDR3 is built from 13 residues. The V and J ends lost 10 bases and 0 bases respectively, with 10 bases between them. The DNA of the CDR3 is TGTGCCACCGGGGGTTATAGCAATCAGCCCCAGCATTTT. This sequence encodes CATGGYSNQPQHF.

V usage is TRBV7-2 and J usage is TRBJ2-2; weak D call: TRBD1 (6 bases). Trimming pared 6 bases from V and 3 bases from J, leaving 11 bases between. This CDR3 is built from 14 residues. CDR1 and CDR2 from the germline V gene are SGHTA and FQGNSA. DNA for the CDR3: TGTGCCAGCAGTATACAGGGTTACACCGGGGAGCTGTTTTTT. This gives the protein CASSIQGYTGELFF.

This clonotype was detected many times. This chain uses TRBV18 with TRBJ2-2; D is perhaps TRBD1 (6 bases). This CDR3 is 16 amino acids long. Trimming took off 2 bases at V and 6 bases at J, with 16 bases between the two ends. Per germline, CDR1 KGHSH and CDR2 LQKENI. The CDR3 spells CASSPRAGGASGELFF. DNA of the CDR3: TGTGCCAGCTCACCAAGGGCTGGGGGCGCCTCCGGGGAGCTGTTTTTT. The variable domain in full, completed from reference TRBV18 and TRBJ2-2, reads NAGVMQNPRHLVRRRGQEARLRCSPMKGHSHVYWYRQLPEEGLKFMVYLQKENIIDESGMPKERFSAEFPKEGPSILRIQQVVRGDSAAYFCASSPRAGGASGELFFGEGSRLTVL.

This clonotype was recorded a few times. The V gene is TRBV7-2, the J gene TRBJ2-2; 7 bases align to TRBD2. The CDR3 length is 15 residues. Germline lookup yields CDR1 SGHTA and CDR2 FQGNSA. Trimming removed 6 bases from V and 0 bases from J; junction bases left unmatched: 4. CDR3 residues: CASRFSGANTGELFF. Written as DNA, the CDR3 is TGTGCCAGCAGGTTCAGCGGGGCGAACACCGGGGAGCTGTTTTTT.

This chain connects TRBV5-1 to TRBJ2-5; D gene uncertain. Germline V gene sequence: CDR1 SGHRS, CDR2 YFSETQ. This CDR3 has 14 amino acids. Trimming shortened V by 2 bases and J by 3 bases, and 11 bases separated the two germline ends. CDR3 amino acids: CASSLFGAEETQYF. The CDR3, as DNA: TGCGCCAGCAGCTTATTCGGTGCCGAAGAGACCCAGTACTTC.

Concerning this clonotype: Just one base apart from a much larger clone, this may be a read error. The J gene is TRBJ1-1, the V gene TRBV4-3; D is unclear. V was shortened by 0 bases and J by 1 base, with 6 bases between the two germline ends. The CDR3 consists of 14 residues. Germline V gene lookup returns CDR1 LGHNA and CDR2 YSLEER. CDR3 sequence reads: CASSQDTGNTEAFF. The CDR3 DNA sequence: TGCGCCAGCAGCCAAGATACGGGGAACACTGAAGCTTTCTTT.

The chain couples TRBV12-3 or TRBV12-4 to TRBJ2-3; 7 bases fit TRBD2. After removal of 1 base from V and 11 bases from J, the junction contained 3 bases not matched to a gene. The CDR3 length is 12 residues. The CDR3 is CASSLETSRQYF. DNA for the CDR3: TGTGCCAGCAGTTTAGAGACTAGCAGGCAGTATTTT.

This clonotype was detected a few times. The rearrangement uses TRBV20-1 and TRBJ1-1; D gene unclear. This CDR3 has 15 residues. Trimming took 3 bases from V and 4 from J, leaving 18 bases between them. Germline loops: CDR1 DFQATT, CDR2 SNEGSKA (reference sequence). For the CDR3, the DNA is TGCAGTGCTAGTCCAGCCCTTCCGGGTGGCACTGAAGCTTTCTTT. Protein: CSASPALPGGTEAFF.

This chain uses TRBV5-1 with TRBJ2-1; 14 nucleotides match TRBD2. The CDR3 runs to 16 residues. The ends lost 4 bases at V and 3 bases at J; junction bases unmatched: 3. The germline V gene has CDR1 SGHRS and CDR2 YFSETQ. The CDR3 here is CASSGTSGGVYNEQFF. Written as DNA, the CDR3 is TGCGCCAGCAGCGGGACTAGCGGGGGTGTCTACAATGAGCAGTTCTTC.

There are a few counts of this clonotype. The rearrangement links TRBV24-1 to TRBJ2-2, with TRBD1 identical over 10 bases. The CDR3 spans 16 residues. J gave up 6 bases and V 5 bases, and 8 bases lay outside the gene matches. Germline loops: CDR1 KGHDR, CDR2 SFDVKD. The CDR3 region is CATSARTGGRAGELFF. The CDR3 bases are TGTGCCACCAGTGCTAGGACAGGGGGTCGTGCCGGGGAGCTGTTTTTT.

This clonotype was picked up a small number of times. This chain connects TRBV4-1 to TRBJ2-3; 8 positions match TRBD1. Germline CDR1 reads MGHRA; CDR2 reads YSYEKL. Losses at the gene ends were 1 base for V and 7 bases for J; bases not matched to a gene: 4. There are 14 residues in the CDR3. CDR3 amino acids: CASSQGQGAYTQYF. The CDR3 DNA reads as TGCGCCAGCAGCCAAGGTCAGGGGGCTTATACGCAGTATTTT.

This clonotype came up a few times. The chain couples TRBV18 to TRBJ2-5; D is perhaps TRBD1 or TRBD2 (5 bases each). Deletions cut 2 bases from V and 3 bases from J, with 10 bases between. This CDR3 is 14 amino acids long. Germline CDR1 reads KGHSH; CDR2 reads LQKENI. The CDR3 reads CASSPSGPKETQYF. CDR3 nucleotides: TGTGCCAGCTCACCATCGGGACCCAAAGAGACCCAGTACTTC.

The table lists this clonotype with a few counts. The chain joins TRBV12-3 or TRBV12-4 to TRBJ2-3, with a possible D match to TRBD1 (5 bases). The CDR3 is 18 amino acids. Trimming stripped 6 bases from V and 6 bases from J, with 28 bases between. In nucleotides, the CDR3 is TGTGCCAGCAGACCGTCTATCGGACAACCCCCCCATCTGGATACGCAGTATTTT. Translated, it gives CASRPSIGQPPHLDTQYF.

This clonotype was seen a handful of times. The rearrangement uses TRBV20-1 and TRBJ2-7; no reliable D call. This CDR3 comprises 11 residues. Deletions cut 4 bases from V and 4 bases from J, with 8 bases between. Germline CDR1 DFQATT, CDR2 SNEGSKA (reference sequence). This chain's CDR3 is CSATTRYEQYF. The CDR3 bases are TGCAGTGCTACGACTCGTTACGAGCAGTACTTC.

This sequence joins TRBV28 and TRBJ1-1, with 9 bases identical to TRBD1. Germline CDR1 is MDHEN and CDR2 is SYDVKM. Trimming cost V 6 bases and J 5 bases; bases outside gene matches: 10. This CDR3 spans 15 amino acids. The CDR3: CASRSPGQGRTEAFF. CDR3 DNA sequence: TGTGCCAGCAGAAGCCCGGGACAGGGAAGGACTGAAGCTTTCTTT.

This clonotype was detected a few times. The chain recombines TRBV7-9 with TRBJ2-1, with TRBD1 identical over 8 bases. The CDR3 has 17 residues. V lost 5 bases and J lost 0; bases outside the gene matches: 9. Germline loops: CDR1 SEHNR, CDR2 FQNEAQ (reference sequence). The CDR3 spells CASSAYRGISSYNEQFF. CDR3 in DNA: TGTGCCAGCAGCGCTTACAGGGGGATAAGCTCCTACAATGAGCAGTTCTTC.

The chain uses TRBV6-6 and TRBJ1-1; no reliable D call. The germline CDR1 and CDR2 sequences are MNHNY and SVGAGI (reference sequence). CDR3 size: 14 residues. V was shortened by 5 bases and J by 8 bases, with 18 bases between the two germline ends. This CDR3 is CASSPYDANGEAFF. The CDR3 DNA is TGTGCCAGCAGTCCCTATGACGCAAATGGGGAAGCTTTCTTT.

This clonotype occurred a few times. J is TRBJ2-1 and V is TRBV15, with TRBD2 as a possible D gene (5 bases). V shed 3 bases and J shed 5 bases, with 5 bases lying between them. The CDR3 contains 12 residues. The V gene's germline CDR1 is LNHNV and CDR2 YYDKDF (reference sequence). This CDR3 is CATSRRDNEQFF. The CDR3 DNA follows: TGTGCCACCAGCAGGCGGGACAATGAGCAGTTCTTC. The full variable domain, with the rest looked up from reference TRBV15 and TRBJ2-1, is DAMVIQNPRYQVTQFGKPVTLSCSQTLNHNVMYWYQQKSSQAPKLLFHYYDKDFNNEADTPDNFQSRRPNTSFCFLDIRSPGLGDTAMYLCATSRRDNEQFFGPGTRLTVL.

V usage is TRBV7-9 and J usage is TRBJ2-5; TRBD2 is a possible D gene (6 bases). Trimming stripped 4 bases from V and 5 bases from J, with 14 bases between. Germline CDR1 reads SEHNR; CDR2 reads FQNEAQ (reference sequence). There are 14 residues in the CDR3. CDR3 region: CASSWGLGSETQYF. CDR3 DNA sequence: TGTGCCAGCAGCTGGGGACTTGGAAGTGAGACCCAGTACTTC.

The chain recombines TRBV11-2 with TRBJ2-2, with TRBD2 matching over 9 bases. The CDR3 totals 15 residues. Germline lookup yields CDR1 SGHAT and CDR2 FQNNGV. The trim removed 4 bases at V and 6 bases at J, leaving 6 bases unmatched. The CDR3 sequence is CASSSLLAGPGELFF. Written as DNA, the CDR3 is TGTGCCAGCAGCTCCCTGCTAGCGGGGCCCGGGGAGCTGTTTTTT.